These 17 T cell receptor beta chains came from one sample sequenced in a study of shared clonotypes between healthy human individuals. Some clones are missing from TCRdb's copy, which holds only in-frame ones; the method was immunoSEQ multiplex PCR. The table includes 800,000 or so clones, 96% detected once. Naive CD8 cells lacked CD45RO and underwent positive selection for CCR7, leaving out terminally differentiated effector memory CD45RA+ cells. Sequenced sample: naive CD8+ T cells sorted from blood. The receptors were gathered from a man aged 25-45 years in good health.

This chain links TRBV7-8 with TRBJ2-1; either TRBD1 or TRBD2 may supply D (6 bases each). Germline V gene sequence: CDR1 SGHVS, CDR2 FQNEAQ. The CDR3 has 17 amino acids. Trimming took off 5 bases at V and 4 bases at J, with 21 bases between the two ends. CDR3: CASSPLTRGVVYNEQFF. The CDR3 DNA sequence: TGTGCCAGCAGCCCTCTGACAAGGGGGGTCGTTTACAATGAGCAGTTCTTC. Full variable domain (rest looked up from reference TRBV7-8 and TRBJ2-1): GAGVSQSPRYKVAKRGQDVALRCDPISGHVSLFWYQQALGQGPEFLTYFQNEAQLDKSGLPSDRFFAERPEGSVSTLKIQRTQQEDSAVYLCASSPLTRGVVYNEQFFGPGTRLTVL.

The chain has TRBV4-3 and TRBJ1-2, with 11 bases identical to TRBD1. In germline, CDR1 is LGHNA, CDR2 YSLEER. Trimming removed 1 base from V and 7 bases from J; junction bases left unmatched: 8. The CDR3 contains 16 residues. The CDR3 coding sequence is TGCGCCAGCAGCCAAGTGACCGGGACAGGGGGTATTGGCTACACCTTC. It translates to CASSQVTGTGGIGYTF.

This clone was found once. This chain joins TRBV29-1 and TRBJ2-7, with 9 bases lining up with TRBD1. Trimming cost V 5 bases and J 5 bases; bases outside gene matches: 16. The CDR3 runs to 16 residues. Per the germline V gene, CDR1 is SQVTM and CDR2 is ANQGSEA. The DNA of the CDR3 is TGCAGCGTTCAATCGCCGAGGACAGGGGCCCTAGACGAGCAGTACTTC. This sequence encodes CSVQSPRTGALDEQYF.

V usage is TRBV19 and J usage is TRBJ2-7; 8 bases match TRBD1. This CDR3 has 13 amino acids. Germline V gene sequence: CDR1 LNHDA, CDR2 SQIVND (reference sequence). The trim removed 6 bases at V and 6 bases at J, leaving 7 bases unmatched. The DNA of the CDR3 is TGTGCCAGTAGCTCCAGGACAGGGAGCGAGCAGTACTTC. It is translated as CASSSRTGSEQYF.

As concerns this clone: At one of its ends the junction is not consistent with the germline gene, which may arise from a read error. The gene calls are TRBV7-2 and TRBJ2-2; D is tentatively TRBD1 or TRBD2 (5 bases each). Germline V gives CDR1 SGHTA, CDR2 FQGNSA. CDR3 length: 17 amino acids. The CDR3 nucleotides read TGTGCCAGCAGCCTAGCCGTGGGCCAAGTTGGGGGCGGGGAGCTGTTTTTT. Protein: CASSLAVGQVGGGELFF.

V usage is TRBV11-2 and J usage is TRBJ2-7; either TRBD1 or TRBD2 may fit D (6 bases each). The CDR3 contains 16 residues. V was clipped by 0 bases and J by 2 bases, with 14 bases between them. Germline assignment: CDR1 SGHAT and CDR2 FQNNGV. The CDR3 reads CASSLEGAGSTYEQYF. CDR3 bases: TGTGCCAGCAGCTTAGAGGGGGCGGGGTCTACCTACGAGCAGTACTTC.

This chain uses TRBV4-3 with TRBJ1-3; TRBD1 is a possible D gene (6 bases). The CDR3 is 13 residues long. Trimming removed 1 base at V and 8 bases at J, with 9 bases between. The germline gives CDR1 LGHNA, CDR2 YSLEER. The CDR3 reads CASSQGYRDTIYF. CDR3 DNA: TGCGCCAGCAGCCAAGGATACAGGGACACCATATATTTT.

The rearrangement uses TRBV11-2 and TRBJ2-7; 9 nucleotides match TRBD1. This CDR3 contains 15 residues. Germline CDR1 SGHAT, CDR2 FQNNGV. V dropped 5 bases and J dropped 6; count of bases not matched to a gene: 11. The CDR3: CASSPPGTGSGEQYF. The CDR3 region has the DNA TGTGCCAGCAGCCCCCCCGGGACAGGGTCTGGCGAGCAGTACTTC.

The rearrangement links TRBV29-1 to TRBJ2-2; 9 bases match TRBD2. The trim removed 5 bases at V and 0 bases at J, leaving 4 bases unmatched. The V gene's germline CDR1 is SQVTM and CDR2 ANQGSEA. This CDR3 comprises 15 residues. CDR3 amino acids: CSVSGLAANTGELFF. Written as DNA, the CDR3 is TGCAGCGTTTCGGGACTAGCCGCGAACACCGGGGAGCTGTTTTTT.

This sequence joins TRBV7-7 and TRBJ2-7; D gene unclear. The CDR3 is 11 residues long. Germline loops: CDR1 SSHAT, CDR2 FNYEAQ (reference sequence). CDR3 coding DNA: TGTGCGGTAGGCATCGGTAGCGAGCAGTACTTC. This encodes CAVGIGSEQYF.

On this clone: Other DNA sequences in this sample translate to the same CDR3. This sequence joins TRBV27 and TRBJ1-5; D perhaps matches TRBD1 (5 bases). Per germline, CDR1 MNHEY and CDR2 SMNVEV (reference sequence). V was cut by 2 bases and J by 5 bases, with 13 bases left in between. The CDR3 contains 15 residues. The chain's CDR3 is CASSLRGSGYQPQHF. The CDR3, as DNA: TGTGCCAGCAGTTTAAGGGGCAGCGGCTATCAGCCCCAGCATTTT.

V and J are TRBV2 and TRBJ2-3; D is possibly TRBD2 (6 bases). Trimming took off 11 bases at V and 2 bases at J, with 11 bases between the two ends. Germline CDR1 is SNHLY and CDR2 is FYNNEI. The CDR3 length is 12 residues. The chain's CDR3 is CARRGITDTQYF. The CDR3 DNA reads TGTGCCCGACGGGGGATCACAGATACGCAGTATTTT.

Turning to this clone: Within the sample, other DNA sequences also encode this same CDR3. The chain carries TRBV5-4 and TRBJ2-7, with 9 nucleotides matching TRBD1. Germline assignment: CDR1 SGHNT and CDR2 YYREEE (reference sequence). The length of the CDR3 is 14 residues. V trimming: 2 bases; J trimming: 2 bases; junction bases outside the gene matches: 2. For the CDR3, the DNA is TGTGCCAGCAGCTTTGACAGGGGGACCTACGAGCAGTACTTC. Translating it yields CASSFDRGTYEQYF.

The gene calls are TRBV7-9 and TRBJ1-5, with no clear D. This CDR3 is built from 15 residues. Germline lookup yields CDR1 SEHNR and CDR2 FQNEAQ (reference sequence). Deletions cut 1 base from V and 1 base from J, with 8 bases between. CDR3 coding DNA: TGTGCCAGCAGCTTAGAGACTGAGAGCAATCAGCCCCAGCATTTT. Protein sequence: CASSLETESNQPQHF. Complete variable domain (other parts from reference TRBV7-9 and TRBJ1-5): DTGVSQNPRHKITKRGQNVTFRCDPISEHNRLYWYRQTLGQGPEFLTYFQNEAQLEKSRLLSDRFSAERPKGSFSTLEIQRTEQGDSAMYLCASSLETESNQPQHFGDGTRLSIL.

This chain joins TRBV7-9 and TRBJ1-1; D not resolved. Trimming removed 1 base at V and 5 bases at J, with 14 bases between. CDR1 is SEHNR, CDR2 FQNEAQ, per germline (reference sequence). This CDR3 spans 15 amino acids. DNA of the CDR3: TGTGCCAGCAGCTTAGATGCCAGGCTGGGGACTGAAGCTTTCTTT. Translation gives CASSLDARLGTEAFF.

The chain uses TRBV6-1 and TRBJ1-5; no clear D gene. V was pared by 4 bases and J by 3 bases, with 13 bases between. From germline, CDR1 is MNHNS and CDR2 SASEGT. The CDR3 loop spans 15 amino acids. CDR3 loop: CASSVVDLDNQPQHF. CDR3 in DNA: TGTGCCAGCAGTGTAGTGGACCTAGACAATCAGCCCCAGCATTTT.

The CDR3 spells CALSAGNTIYF. The DNA for the CDR3 is TGTGCTCTATCCGCTGGAAACACCATATATTTT. The rearrangement joins TRBV7-6 to TRBJ1-3; D is undetermined. Germline V gene data show CDR1 as SGHVS and CDR2 as FNYEAQ. This CDR3 comprises 11 residues.